The clone carrying this T cell receptor (beta chain) has a single count. Followed longitudinally, the Seattle patients had been enrolled during active infection. This specimen comes from a study of blood T cell repertoires in COVID-19. Study summary: Samples of COVID-19 (acute and convalescent) were obtained from the United States, Italy and Spain.

How the authors handled the data: Amplification from reference gene primers served as the basis for estimated nucleated cell counts. Sequencing used immunoSEQ multiplex PCR; TCRdb keeps in-frame clones, though not all of them. From that table come the V and J calls and clone size; the DNA was used to work out D and trimming. The repertoire has about 300,000 clones, nearly 90% of them found once; the top ten carry approximately 2%. Germline-derived CDR1 and CDR2 are LNHDA and SQIVND (reference sequence). The CDR3 consists of 14 residues. The junction had 3 bases not matched to a gene; V was cut back by 6 bases and J by 5 bases.

The sequence derives from a woman between 25 and 40 years old with COVID-19, enrolled during active disease. The sample was peripheral blood. This rearrangement joins TRBV19 to TRBJ2-2, with 10 bases matching TRBD1. CDR3 protein: CASSTGQGTGELFF. The DNA for the CDR3 is TGTGCCAGTAGCACGGGACAGGGGACCGGGGAGCTGTTTTTT.